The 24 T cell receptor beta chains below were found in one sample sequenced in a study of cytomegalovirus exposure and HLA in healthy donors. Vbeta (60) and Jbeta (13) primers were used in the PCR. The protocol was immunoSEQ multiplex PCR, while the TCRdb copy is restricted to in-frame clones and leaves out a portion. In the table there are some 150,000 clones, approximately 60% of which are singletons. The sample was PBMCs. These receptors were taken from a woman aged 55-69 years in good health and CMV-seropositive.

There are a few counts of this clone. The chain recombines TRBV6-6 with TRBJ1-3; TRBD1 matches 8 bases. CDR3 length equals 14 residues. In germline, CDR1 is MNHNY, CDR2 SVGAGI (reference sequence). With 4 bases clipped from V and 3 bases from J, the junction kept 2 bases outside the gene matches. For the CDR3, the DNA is TGTGCCAGCAGTTCGACAGGGGTTGGAAACACCATATATTTT. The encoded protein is CASSSTGVGNTIYF.

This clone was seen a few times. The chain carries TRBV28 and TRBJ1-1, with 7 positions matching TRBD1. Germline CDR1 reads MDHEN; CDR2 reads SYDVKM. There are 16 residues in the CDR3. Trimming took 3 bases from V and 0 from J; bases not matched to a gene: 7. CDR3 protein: CASSFRQGGMNTEAFF. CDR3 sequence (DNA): TGTGCCAGCAGTTTTCGACAGGGTGGGATGAACACTGAAGCTTTCTTT.

The CDR3 sequence: CASSLSSGRRELFF. CDR3 in DNA: TGTGCCAGCAGCCTCTCTAGCGGGAGGCGGGAGCTGTTTTTT. V gene TRBV14 combines with J gene TRBJ2-2; TRBD2 agrees at 11 bases. V shed 4 bases and J 9 bases; nucleotides not matched to a gene: 4. Germline loops: CDR1 SGHDN, CDR2 FVKESK. The CDR3 is made up of 14 amino acids.

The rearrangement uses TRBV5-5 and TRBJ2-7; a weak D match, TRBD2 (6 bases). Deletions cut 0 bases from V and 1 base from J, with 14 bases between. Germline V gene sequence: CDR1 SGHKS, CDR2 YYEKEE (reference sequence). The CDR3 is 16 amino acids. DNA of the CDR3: TGTGCCAGCAGCTTGGCCACGGGGGTTCAGTCCTACGAGCAGTACTTC. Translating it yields CASSLATGVQSYEQYF.

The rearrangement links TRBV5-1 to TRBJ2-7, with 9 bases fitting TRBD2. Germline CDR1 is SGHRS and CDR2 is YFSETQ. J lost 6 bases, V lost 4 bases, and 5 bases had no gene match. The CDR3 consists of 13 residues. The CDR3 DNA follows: TGCGCCAGCAGCCGACTAGCGGAAGGCGAGCAGTACTTC. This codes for CASSRLAEGEQYF. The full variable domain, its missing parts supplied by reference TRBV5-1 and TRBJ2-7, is KAGVTQTPRYLIKTRGQQVTLSCSPISGHRSVSWYQQTPGQGLQFLFEYFSETQRNKGNFPGRFSGRQFSNSRSEMNVSTLELGDSALYLCASSRLAEGEQYFGPGTRLTVT.

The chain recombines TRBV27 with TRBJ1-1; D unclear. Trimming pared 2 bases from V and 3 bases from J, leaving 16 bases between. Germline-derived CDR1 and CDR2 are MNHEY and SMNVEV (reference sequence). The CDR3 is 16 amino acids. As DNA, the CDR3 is TGTGCCAGCAGTTTAATGTCGGGTCGAAAGGACACTGAAGCTTTCTTT. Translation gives CASSLMSGRKDTEAFF.

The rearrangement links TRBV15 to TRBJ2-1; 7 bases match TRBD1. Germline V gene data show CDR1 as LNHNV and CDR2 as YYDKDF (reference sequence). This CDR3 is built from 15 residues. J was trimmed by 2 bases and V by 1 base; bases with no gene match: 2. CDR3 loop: CATSRAGGPYNEQFF. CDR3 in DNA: TGTGCCACCAGCAGAGCAGGGGGACCCTACAATGAGCAGTTCTTC. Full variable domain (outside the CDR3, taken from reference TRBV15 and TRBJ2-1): DAMVIQNPRYQVTQFGKPVTLSCSQTLNHNVMYWYQQKSSQAPKLLFHYYDKDFNNEADTPDNFQSRRPNTSFCFLDIRSPGLGDTAMYLCATSRAGGPYNEQFFGPGTRLTVL.

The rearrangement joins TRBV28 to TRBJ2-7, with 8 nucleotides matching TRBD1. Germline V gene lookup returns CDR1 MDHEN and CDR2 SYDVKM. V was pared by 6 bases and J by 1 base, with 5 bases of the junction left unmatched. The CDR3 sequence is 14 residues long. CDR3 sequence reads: CASRRNRGSYEQYF. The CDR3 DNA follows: TGTGCCAGCAGAAGGAACAGGGGGTCCTACGAGCAGTACTTC.

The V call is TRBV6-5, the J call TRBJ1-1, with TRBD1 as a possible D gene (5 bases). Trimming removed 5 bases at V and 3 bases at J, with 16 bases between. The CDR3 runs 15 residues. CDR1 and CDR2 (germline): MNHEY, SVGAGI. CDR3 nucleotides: TGTGCCAGCAGTGCGCAGGGTGAATTATACACTGAAGCTTTCTTT. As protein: CASSAQGELYTEAFF.

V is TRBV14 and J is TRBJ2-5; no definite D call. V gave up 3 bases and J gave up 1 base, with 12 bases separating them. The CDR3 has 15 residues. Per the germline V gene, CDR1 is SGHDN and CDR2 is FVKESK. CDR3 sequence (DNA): TGTGCCAGCAGCCACCAGACATTCACCCAAGAGACCCAGTACTTC. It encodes CASSHQTFTQETQYF.

CDR3 sequence reads: CASSWLLAETQETQYF. CDR3 bases: TGTGCCAGCAGCTGGCTGCTAGCGGAAACCCAAGAGACCCAGTACTTC. This chain uses TRBV5-8 with TRBJ2-5, with 7 bases fitting TRBD2. Germline V lookup: CDR1 SGHTS, CDR2 YDEGEE. The CDR3 spans 16 residues. J lost 1 base, V lost 3 bases, and 9 bases had no gene match.

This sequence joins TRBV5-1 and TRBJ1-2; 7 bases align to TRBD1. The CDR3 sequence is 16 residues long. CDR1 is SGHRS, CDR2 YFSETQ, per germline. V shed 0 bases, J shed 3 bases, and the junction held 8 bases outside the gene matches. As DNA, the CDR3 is TGCGCCAGCAGCTTGGGGTTCGCAGGGGGTGACTATGGCTACACCTTC. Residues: CASSLGFAGGDYGYTF.

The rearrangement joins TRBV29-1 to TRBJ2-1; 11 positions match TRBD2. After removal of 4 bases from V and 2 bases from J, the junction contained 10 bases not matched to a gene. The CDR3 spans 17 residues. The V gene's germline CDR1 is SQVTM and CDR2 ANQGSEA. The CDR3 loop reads CSVVGLAGGSAYNEQFF. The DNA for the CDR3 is TGCAGCGTTGTCGGGCTAGCGGGAGGATCAGCCTACAATGAGCAGTTCTTC.

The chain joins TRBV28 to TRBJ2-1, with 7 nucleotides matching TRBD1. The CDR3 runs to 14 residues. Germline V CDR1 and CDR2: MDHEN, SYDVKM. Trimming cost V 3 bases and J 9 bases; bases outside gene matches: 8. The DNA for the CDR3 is TGTGCCAGCAGTTTTGTGGACAGGAAGGGTGAGCAGTTCTTC. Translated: CASSFVDRKGEQFF.

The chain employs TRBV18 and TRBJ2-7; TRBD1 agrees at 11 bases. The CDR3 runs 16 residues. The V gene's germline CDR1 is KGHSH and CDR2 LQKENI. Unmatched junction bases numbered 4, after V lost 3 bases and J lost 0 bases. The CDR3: CASSPGTGGSSYEQYF. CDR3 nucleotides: TGTGCCAGCTCACCCGGGACAGGGGGTTCCTCCTACGAGCAGTACTTC. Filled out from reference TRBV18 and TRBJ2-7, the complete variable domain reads NAGVMQNPRHLVRRRGQEARLRCSPMKGHSHVYWYRQLPEEGLKFMVYLQKENIIDESGMPKERFSAEFPKEGPSILRIQQVVRGDSAAYFCASSPGTGGSSYEQYFGPGTRLTVT.

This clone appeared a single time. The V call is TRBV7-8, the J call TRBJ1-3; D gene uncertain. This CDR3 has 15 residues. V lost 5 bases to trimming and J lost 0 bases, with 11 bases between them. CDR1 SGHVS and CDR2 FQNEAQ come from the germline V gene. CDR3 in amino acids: CASSPTVTSGNTIYF. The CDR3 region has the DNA TGTGCCAGCAGCCCTACAGTGACCTCTGGAAACACCATATATTTT. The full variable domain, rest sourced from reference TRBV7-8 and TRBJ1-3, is GAGVSQSPRYKVAKRGQDVALRCDPISGHVSLFWYQQALGQGPEFLTYFQNEAQLDKSGLPSDRFFAERPEGSVSTLKIQRTQQEDSAVYLCASSPTVTSGNTIYFGEGSWLTVV.

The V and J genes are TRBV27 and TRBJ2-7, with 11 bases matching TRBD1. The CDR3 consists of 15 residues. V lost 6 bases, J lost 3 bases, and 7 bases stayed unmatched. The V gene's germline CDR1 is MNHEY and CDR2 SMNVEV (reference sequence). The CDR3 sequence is CASRAWTGGNYEQYF. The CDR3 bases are TGTGCCAGCAGAGCCTGGACAGGGGGCAACTACGAGCAGTACTTC.

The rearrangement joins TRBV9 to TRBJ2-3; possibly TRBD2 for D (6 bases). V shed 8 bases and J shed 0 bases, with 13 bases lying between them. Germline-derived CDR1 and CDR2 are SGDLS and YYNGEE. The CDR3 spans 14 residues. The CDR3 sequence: CASGGSSSTDTQYF. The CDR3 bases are TGTGCCAGTGGGGGGAGTAGCAGCACAGATACGCAGTATTTT.

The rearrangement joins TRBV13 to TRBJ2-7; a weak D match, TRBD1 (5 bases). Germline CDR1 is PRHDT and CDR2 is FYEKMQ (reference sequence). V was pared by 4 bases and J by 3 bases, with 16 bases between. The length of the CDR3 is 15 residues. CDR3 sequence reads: CASSSQTLGVYEQYF. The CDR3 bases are TGTGCCAGCAGCTCCCAAACATTAGGGGTCTACGAGCAGTACTTC.

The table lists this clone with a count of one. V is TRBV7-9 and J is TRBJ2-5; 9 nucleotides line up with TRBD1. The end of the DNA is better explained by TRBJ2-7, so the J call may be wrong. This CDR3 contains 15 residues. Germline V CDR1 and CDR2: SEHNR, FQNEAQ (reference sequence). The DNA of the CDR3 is TGTGCCAGCAGCTCCTCACAGGGGGCGCGCTACGAGCAGTACTTC. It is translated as CASSSSQGARYEQYF.

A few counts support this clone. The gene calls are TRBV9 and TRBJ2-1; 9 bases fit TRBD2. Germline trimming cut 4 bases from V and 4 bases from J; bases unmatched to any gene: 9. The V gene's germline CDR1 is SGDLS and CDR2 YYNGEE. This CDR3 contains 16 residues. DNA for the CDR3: TGTGCCAGCAGCCCCCCTAGCGGGAACACGTACAATGAGCAGTTCTTC. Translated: CASSPPSGNTYNEQFF.

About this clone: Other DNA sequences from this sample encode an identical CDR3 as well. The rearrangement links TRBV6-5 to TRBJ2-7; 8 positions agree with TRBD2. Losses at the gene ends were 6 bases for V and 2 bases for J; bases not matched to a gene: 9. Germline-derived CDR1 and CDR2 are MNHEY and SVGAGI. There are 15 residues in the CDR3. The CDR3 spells CASRPGTSRTYEQYF. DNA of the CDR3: TGTGCCAGCAGACCGGGGACTAGTCGTACCTACGAGCAGTACTTC.

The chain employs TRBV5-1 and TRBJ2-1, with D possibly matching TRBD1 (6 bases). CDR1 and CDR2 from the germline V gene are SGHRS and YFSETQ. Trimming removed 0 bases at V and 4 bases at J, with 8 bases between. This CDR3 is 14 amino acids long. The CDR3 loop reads CASSLADRYNEQFF. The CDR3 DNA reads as TGCGCCAGCAGCTTGGCGGACAGATACAATGAGCAGTTCTTC.

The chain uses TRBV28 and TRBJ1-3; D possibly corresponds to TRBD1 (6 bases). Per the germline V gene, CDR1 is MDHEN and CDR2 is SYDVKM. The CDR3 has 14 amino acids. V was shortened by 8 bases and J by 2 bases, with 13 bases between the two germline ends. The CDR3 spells CASSSGATGNTIYF. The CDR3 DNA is TGTGCCAGCTCCTCAGGGGCGACTGGAAACACCATATATTTT.